The 29 T cell receptor beta chains reported below all come from one sample, sequenced in a study of blood T cell repertoires in COVID-19. Data came from immunoSEQ multiplex PCR; TCRdb stores just in-frame clones and leaves some out. The sample lists roughly 350,000 clones; over 75% were seen once. Material: peripheral blood. Receptors originate from a woman in her 30s with COVID-19, enrolled during active disease.

This clone turned up a few times. The rearrangement uses TRBV30 and TRBJ1-5; 7 nucleotides line up with TRBD1. Germline CDR1 and CDR2: GTSNPN and SVGIG (reference sequence). This CDR3 has 13 residues. V lost 2 bases and J lost 9; bases outside the gene matches: 7. The CDR3 spells CAWSRQGQGPQHF. CDR3 sequence (DNA): TGTGCCTGGAGTAGACAGGGCCAGGGGCCCCAGCATTTT. Supplemented by reference TRBV30 and TRBJ1-5, the full variable domain reads SQTIHQWPATLVQPVGSPLSLECTVEGTSNPNLYWYRQAAGRGLQLLFYSVGIGQISSEVPQNLSASRPQDRQFILSSKKLLLSDSGFYLCAWSRQGQGPQHFGDGTRLSIL.

The chain recombines TRBV6-1 with TRBJ2-7; 9 bases line up with TRBD2. V was pared by 3 bases and J by 6 bases, with 9 bases of the junction left unmatched. Germline V gene data show CDR1 as MNHNS and CDR2 as SASEGT. This CDR3 is built from 15 residues. The CDR3 nucleotides are TGTGCCAGCAGTGAGGCGGGAGGGCAACTGGGCGAGCAGTACTTC. This translates into CASSEAGGQLGEQYF.

This chain uses TRBV5-1 with TRBJ1-4; 9 bases are shared with TRBD1. The germline V gene has CDR1 SGHRS and CDR2 YFSETQ. Unmatched junction bases numbered 6, after V lost 5 bases and J lost 7 bases. CDR3 length: 14 amino acids. The CDR3 DNA follows: TGCGCCAGCAGGGCCGGGACAGGGATTGAAAAACTGTTTTTT. This translates into CASRAGTGIEKLFF.

The V and J genes are TRBV7-8 and TRBJ1-5; tentative D call: TRBD1 (5 bases). The CDR3 consists of 13 residues. Germline V gene lookup returns CDR1 SGHVS and CDR2 FQNEAQ. V shed 3 bases and J shed 6 bases, with 9 bases lying between them. CDR3 coding DNA: TGTGCCAGCAGCTTTGGACACCTTCAGCCCCAGCATTTT. Protein sequence: CASSFGHLQPQHF. Using reference TRBV7-8 and TRBJ1-5 for the parts outside the CDR3, the full variable domain is GAGVSQSPRYKVAKRGQDVALRCDPISGHVSLFWYQQALGQGPEFLTYFQNEAQLDKSGLPSDRFFAERPEGSVSTLKIQRTQQEDSAVYLCASSFGHLQPQHFGDGTRLSIL.

Only a few counts were recorded for this clone. The chain recombines TRBV10-3 with TRBJ2-5, with a weak D call TRBD1 (6 bases). Germline-derived CDR1 and CDR2 are ENHRY and SYGVKD. Trimming took off 0 bases at V and 2 bases at J, with 10 bases between the two ends. The CDR3 sequence is 15 residues long. The CDR3 nucleotides are TGTGCCATCAGTGAGTCGGGACAAGTACAAGAGACCCAGTACTTC. It translates to CAISESGQVQETQYF.

The chain links TRBV27 to TRBJ2-1; the D gene is possibly TRBD2 (5 bases). V was cut by 6 bases and J by 3 bases, with 15 bases left in between. Germline assignment: CDR1 MNHEY and CDR2 SMNVEV (reference sequence). The CDR3 covers 15 residues. The CDR3 is CASSPQAGLYNEQFF. In DNA, the CDR3 is TGTGCCAGCAGCCCTCAGGCCGGACTCTACAATGAGCAGTTCTTC.

The V gene is TRBV7-9, the J gene TRBJ2-1, with TRBD2 matching over 7 bases. Germline assignment: CDR1 SEHNR and CDR2 FQNEAQ (reference sequence). With 5 bases clipped from V and 6 bases from J, the junction kept 4 bases outside the gene matches. The CDR3 contains 13 residues. CDR3 residues: CASSRLAGNEQFF. The CDR3 DNA follows: TGTGCCAGCAGCCGACTAGCTGGCAATGAGCAGTTCTTC.

V and J are TRBV5-1 and TRBJ2-1; D perhaps matches TRBD2 (5 bases). Trimming removed 5 bases from V and 6 bases from J, with 12 bases in between. Per germline, CDR1 SGHRS and CDR2 YFSETQ. This CDR3 is built from 13 residues. CDR3 sequence: CASSSPGTNEQFF. The CDR3 DNA sequence: TGCGCCAGCAGTTCGCCGGGAACCAATGAGCAGTTCTTC.

This chain connects TRBV5-1 to TRBJ2-3; TRBD1 might be the D (6 bases). CDR1 is SGHRS, CDR2 YFSETQ, per germline. The ends were cut back, 0 bases at V and 4 bases at J, with 21 bases in the middle. This CDR3 comprises 18 residues. The CDR3, as DNA: TGCGCCAGCAGCTTGGGGGCAGCGGACCCCAGGGGTGCAGATACGCAGTATTTT. Protein: CASSLGAADPRGADTQYF.

This chain links TRBV28 with TRBJ2-5; 7 nucleotides line up with TRBD1. The CDR3 covers 15 residues. V was clipped by 5 bases and J by 5 bases; unmatched bases: 11. Germline CDR1 reads MDHEN; CDR2 reads SYDVKM. CDR3 DNA sequence: TGTGCCAGCAGTCCCCAGGACAGGCGAGTGGAGACCCAGTACTTC. Its translation: CASSPQDRRVETQYF. The whole variable domain, remainder taken from reference TRBV28 and TRBJ2-5, is DVKVTQSSRYLVKRTGEKVFLECVQDMDHENMFWYRQDPGLGLRLIYFSYDVKMKEKGDIPEGYSVSREKKERFSLILESASTNQTSMYLCASSPQDRRVETQYFGPGTRLLVL.

As regards this clone: A much more abundant neighbour one base away suggests this may be a read error. This chain links TRBV27 with TRBJ1-3; D is possibly TRBD1 (5 bases). The CDR3 consists of 14 residues. Trimming took 4 bases from V and 0 from J, leaving 7 bases between them. CDR1 and CDR2 (germline): MNHEY, SMNVEV (reference sequence). The CDR3 sequence: CASSSGDSGNTIYF. The CDR3 nucleotides are TGTGCCAGCAGTTCGGGGGACTCTGGAAACACCATATATTTT.

CDR3 DNA sequence: TGTGCCAGTAGTATTCGGCCGGCCGACTATCAGCCCCAGCATTTT. Its translation: CASSIRPADYQPQHF. The chain combines TRBV19 with TRBJ1-5; no firm D call. This CDR3 contains 15 residues. V was shortened by 3 bases and J by 5 bases, with 14 bases between the two germline ends. Germline values: CDR1 LNHDA, CDR2 SQIVND (reference sequence).

The V and J genes are TRBV5-4 and TRBJ2-1; maybe TRBD2 (5 bases). With 5 bases removed from V and 8 bases from J, the gap between germline ends came to 17 bases. Germline CDR1 SGHNT, CDR2 YYREEE (reference sequence). CDR3 length: 14 amino acids. This chain's CDR3 is CASSRTFESDEQFF. The CDR3 DNA is TGTGCCAGCAGTCGGACTTTCGAGAGTGATGAGCAGTTCTTC.

The chain carries TRBV5-8 and TRBJ1-2, with D perhaps TRBD1 (5 bases). Per germline, CDR1 SGHTS and CDR2 YDEGEE. The CDR3 totals 13 residues. V dropped 5 bases and J dropped 4 bases, with 12 bases sitting between them. The CDR3 DNA sequence: TGTGCCAGCAGTCACAGGATGCTCTATGGCTACACCTTC. This gives the protein CASSHRMLYGYTF.

V gene TRBV10-3 combines with J gene TRBJ2-1; TRBD1 matches 8 bases. V trimming: 5 bases; J trimming: 7 bases; junction bases outside the gene matches: 10. The CDR3 runs 15 residues. The germline V gene has CDR1 ENHRY and CDR2 SYGVKD. The CDR3 reads CAISPGQGSDNEQFF. The CDR3 coding sequence is TGTGCCATCAGTCCCGGACAGGGTTCTGATAATGAGCAGTTCTTC.

The chain combines TRBV6-6 with TRBJ1-1, with D maybe TRBD1 (6 bases). Germline V lookup: CDR1 MNHNY, CDR2 SVGAGI (reference sequence). V shed 4 bases and J shed 4 bases, with 16 bases lying between them. The CDR3 totals 15 residues. As DNA, the CDR3 is TGTGCCAGCAGTTCGCCGACAGGAGTAAGCACTGAAGCTTTCTTT. The encoded protein is CASSSPTGVSTEAFF.

This rearrangement joins TRBV4-1 to TRBJ2-5, with 9 bases that match TRBD2. V was pared by 3 bases and J by 3 bases, with 14 bases of the junction left unmatched. This CDR3 is built from 18 residues. Germline CDR1 MGHRA, CDR2 YSYEKL. This chain's CDR3 is CASSHPLGAGGVEETQYF. CDR3 bases: TGCGCCAGCAGCCATCCCCTGGGGGCGGGAGGGGTAGAAGAGACCCAGTACTTC.

This clone was picked up one time. The chain is built from TRBV29-1 and TRBJ2-7; D unresolved. The V gene's germline CDR1 is SQVTM and CDR2 ANQGSEA. The CDR3 extends over 13 amino acids. The V end was cut by 3 bases, the J end by 0 bases, with 9 bases between. The CDR3 is CSVDWAGSYEQYF. The CDR3 nucleotides are TGCAGCGTTGATTGGGCCGGCTCCTACGAGCAGTACTTC.

The chain is built from TRBV27 and TRBJ2-5; D gene unclear. The CDR3 is made up of 13 amino acids. The V and J ends lost 3 bases and 5 bases respectively, with 10 bases between them. Germline V CDR1 and CDR2: MNHEY, SMNVEV (reference sequence). Here the CDR3 reads CASSFPFGETQYF. The CDR3 DNA sequence: TGTGCCAGCAGTTTCCCATTCGGGGAGACCCAGTACTTC.

The chain links TRBV19 to TRBJ2-2, with 8 bases fitting TRBD2. The CDR3 sequence is 16 residues long. Germline V lookup: CDR1 LNHDA, CDR2 SQIVND (reference sequence). The trim removed 4 bases at V and 4 bases at J, leaving 8 bases unmatched. The CDR3 bases are TGTGCCAGTAGTAGCAGACTAGCGAGTCTCACCGGGGAGCTGTTTTTT. It is translated as CASSSRLASLTGELFF.

The genes are TRBV5-4 and TRBJ2-3; D is unclear. Per germline, CDR1 SGHNT and CDR2 YYREEE (reference sequence). The CDR3 has 12 residues. V gave up 0 bases and J gave up 5 bases, with 4 bases separating them. The CDR3 DNA is TGTGCCAGCAGCTTGGAGAGAGATACGCAGTATTTT. This gives the protein CASSLERDTQYF.

The chain carries TRBV28 and TRBJ2-7; 10 positions match TRBD1. The germline CDR1 and CDR2 sequences are MDHEN and SYDVKM. This CDR3 region has 14 residues. Losses at the gene ends were 6 bases for V and 4 bases for J; bases not matched to a gene: 6. CDR3 sequence: CASRRQGAPYEQYF. CDR3 coding DNA: TGTGCCAGCAGGCGACAGGGGGCGCCGTACGAGCAGTACTTC.

The chain carries TRBV3-1 (or the pseudogene TRBV3-2) and TRBJ2-5; the D is unclear. With 0 bases removed from V and 5 bases from J, the gap between germline ends came to 13 bases. The CDR3 runs 15 residues. CDR1 LGHDT and CDR2 YNNKEL come from the germline V gene (reference sequence). CDR3 sequence (DNA): TGTGCCAGCAGCCAAGAGTCCAGCCGAGGTGAGACCCAGTACTTC. Amino acids: CASSQESSRGETQYF.

This clone has just a few counts. V gene TRBV7-9 combines with J gene TRBJ2-7; maybe TRBD1 (5 bases). The germline V and J ends were trimmed by 4 bases and 5 bases, with 12 bases remaining between them. The CDR3 contains 13 residues. Germline CDR1 is SEHNR and CDR2 is FQNEAQ (reference sequence). The CDR3 DNA follows: TGTGCCAGCAGCTCCAGGGTGTACCACGAGCAGTACTTC. This gives the protein CASSSRVYHEQYF.

A few counts support this clone. V gene TRBV12-5 combines with J gene TRBJ2-1, with D perhaps matching TRBD1 (8 bases). Trimming took 5 bases from V and 8 from J, leaving 19 bases between them. CDR3 length equals 15 residues. Looked up from germline, CDR1 is LGHNT and CDR2 is FRNRAP. The CDR3 bases are TGTGCTAGTGGTCTCCCCGGACAGGGACTACATGAGCAGTTCTTC. Translating gives CASGLPGQGLHEQFF. The variable domain in full, completed from reference TRBV12-5 and TRBJ2-1, reads DARVTQTPRHKVTEMGQEVTMRCQPILGHNTVFWYRQTMMQGLELLAYFRNRAPLDDSGMPKDRFSAEMPDATLATLKIQPSEPRDSAVYFCASGLPGQGLHEQFFGPGTRLTVL.

To note about this clone: The same CDR3 arises from other DNA sequences in this sample as well. The gene calls are TRBV7-2 and TRBJ1-5; D uncertain. From germline, CDR1 is SGHTA and CDR2 FQGNSA. This CDR3 region has 13 residues. The ends were cut back, 3 bases at V and 4 bases at J, with 7 bases in the middle. The CDR3 DNA reads as TGTGCCAGCAGCTTGGGCCTGAATCAGCCCCAGCATTTT. Amino acids: CASSLGLNQPQHF.

The chain couples TRBV27 to TRBJ2-1; no firm D call. CDR1 is MNHEY, CDR2 SMNVEV, per germline (reference sequence). This CDR3 contains 13 residues. The V end was cut by 5 bases, the J end by 5 bases, with 10 bases between. The CDR3 reads CASSVPNDNEQFF. The CDR3 region has the DNA TGTGCCAGCAGTGTCCCTAATGACAATGAGCAGTTCTTC.

The chain joins TRBV6-9 to TRBJ2-1; 12 bases align to TRBD2. CDR3 length: 16 residues. The V gene's germline CDR1 is MNHGY and CDR2 SVAAGI. Germline trimming cut 5 bases from V and 8 bases from J; bases unmatched to any gene: 10. CDR3 loop: CASSTKTSGSMDEQFF. CDR3 bases: TGTGCCAGCAGTACAAAGACTAGCGGGAGTATGGATGAGCAGTTCTTC.

V is TRBV19 and J is TRBJ2-7; TRBD1 aligns across 8 bases. The CDR3 spans 15 residues. Germline V gene sequence: CDR1 LNHDA, CDR2 SQIVND (reference sequence). Trimming at V came to 5 bases and at J to 5 bases, leaving 11 bases not matched to a gene. Written as DNA, the CDR3 is TGTGCCAGTAGTCTCTCCGGGACAGGCGGCGACGAGCAGTACTTC. Its protein product is CASSLSGTGGDEQYF.